The 9 T cell receptor beta chains given below trace back to one sample, sequenced in a study of blood T cell repertoires in COVID-19. Method: immunoSEQ multiplex PCR; TCRdb's copy keeps in-frame clones and lacks some. This table has around 60,000 clones, 55% to 75% appearing once. The sample consisted of peripheral blood. All receptors come from a woman between 70 and 85 years old with COVID-19, enrolled during active disease.

This chain joins TRBV18 and TRBJ1-1; D is perhaps TRBD1 (5 bases). CDR1 KGHSH and CDR2 LQKENI come from the germline V gene. Trimming removed 6 bases from V and 1 base from J, with 12 bases in between. The CDR3 runs 14 residues. The CDR3 reads CASSPKTENTEAFF. The DNA of the CDR3 is TGTGCCAGCTCCCCCAAGACAGAGAACACTGAAGCTTTCTTT.

This clone was counted only a few times. The rearrangement joins TRBV11-2 to TRBJ2-1, with 14 bases fitting TRBD2. Germline V gene sequence: CDR1 SGHAT, CDR2 FQNNGV. This CDR3 contains 15 residues. With V trimmed by 5 bases and J by 8 bases, 5 bases remained unmatched. In nucleotides, the CDR3 is TGTGCCAGCAGCATGACTAGCGGGAGGGACCATGAGCAGTTCTTC. This sequence encodes CASSMTSGRDHEQFF.

The genes are TRBV15 and TRBJ2-1; TRBD2 is a possible D gene (6 bases). The germline V and J ends were trimmed by 5 bases and 7 bases, with 15 bases remaining between them. The V gene's germline CDR1 is LNHNV and CDR2 YYDKDF (reference sequence). The CDR3 spans 14 residues. The CDR3 DNA is TGTGCCACCAGCCCCCCCGTTAGCGGTAATGAGCAGTTCTTC. Protein product: CATSPPVSGNEQFF. Full variable domain (remainder filled in from reference TRBV15 and TRBJ2-1): DAMVIQNPRYQVTQFGKPVTLSCSQTLNHNVMYWYQQKSSQAPKLLFHYYDKDFNNEADTPDNFQSRRPNTSFCFLDIRSPGLGDTAMYLCATSPPVSGNEQFFGPGTRLTVL.

The rearrangement links TRBV6-1 to TRBJ2-7; 7 nucleotides match TRBD2. The CDR3 contains 16 residues. V was pared by 3 bases and J by 2 bases, with 10 bases of the junction left unmatched. CDR1 and CDR2 from the germline V gene are MNHNS and SASEGT. CDR3 DNA: TGTGCCAGCAGTGACCCCATTGGCGGGAGCACCTACGAGCAGTACGTC. Translated: CASSDPIGGSTYEQYV.

This clone has only a few counts. J is TRBJ2-7 and V is TRBV20-1; D possibly corresponds to TRBD1 (6 bases). The CDR3 totals 13 residues. CDR1 is DFQATT, CDR2 SNEGSKA, per germline (reference sequence). V was pared by 3 bases and J by 2 bases, with 11 bases between. CDR3 amino acids: CSASKQGTYEQYV. The CDR3 coding sequence is TGCAGTGCTAGTAAACAGGGAACCTACGAGCAGTACGTC.

This rearrangement joins TRBV6-5 to TRBJ1-1, with 9 bases that match TRBD1. With V trimmed by 4 bases and J by 1 base, 1 base remained unmatched. Germline lookup yields CDR1 MNHEY and CDR2 SVGAGI. The CDR3 is 14 amino acids. The chain's CDR3 is CASSWDRENTEAFF. The CDR3 DNA reads TGTGCCAGCAGTTGGGACAGGGAGAACACTGAAGCTTTCTTT.

The V and J genes are TRBV5-5 and TRBJ2-2; 10 nucleotides align to TRBD1. CDR1 and CDR2 from the germline V gene are SGHKS and YYEKEE (reference sequence). V shed 5 bases and J 5 bases; nucleotides not matched to a gene: 9. CDR3 length equals 16 residues. CDR3 in DNA: TGTGCCAGCAGACTCCAGACAGGGGGCAGGACCGGGGAGCTGTTTTTT. Amino acid sequence: CASRLQTGGRTGELFF. Full variable domain (outside the CDR3, taken from reference TRBV5-5 and TRBJ2-2): DAGVTQSPTHLIKTRGQQVTLRCSPISGHKSVSWYQQVLGQGPQFIFQYYEKEERGRGNFPDRFSARQFPNYSSELNVNALLLGDSALYLCASRLQTGGRTGELFFGEGSRLTVL.

This chain connects TRBV7-2 to TRBJ1-2, with 9 bases matching TRBD1. Germline CDR1 reads SGHTA; CDR2 reads FQGNSA. The junction had 13 bases not matched to a gene; V was cut back by 4 bases and J by 4 bases. The CDR3 has 17 amino acids. The CDR3 DNA reads TGTGCCAGCAGCTCAGACGCCCACAGGGGGCGAAGCTATGGCTACACCTTC. This codes for CASSSDAHRGRSYGYTF.

The chain has TRBV15 and TRBJ2-1, with 9 bases that match TRBD2. This CDR3 contains 16 residues. V trimming: 1 base; J trimming: 6 bases; junction bases outside the gene matches: 7. Germline assignment: CDR1 LNHNV and CDR2 YYDKDF (reference sequence). CDR3 in amino acids: CATSRGRLAASNEQFF. CDR3 in DNA: TGTGCCACCAGCAGAGGCCGACTAGCGGCGAGCAATGAGCAGTTCTTC.